This T cell receptor (beta chain) was sequenced in a study of Graves' ophthalmopathy and Graves' hyperthyroidism listed by TCRdb under 2018. The study in broad terms: Peripheral blood was collected at initial diagnosis, before any treatment. Once sampling was done, hyperthyroidism patients were given methimazole at a starting dose of 30 mg daily, while ophthalmopathy patients were given high-dose intravenous methylprednisolone. The roughly 90 discovery patients were divided at random into training and test sets in a 7:3 ratio. In total, some 140 blood samples were TCR-sequenced: 40 to 45 ophthalmopathy, over 70 hyperthyroidism and some 17 hyperthyroidism-to-ophthalmopathy patients. An independent validation cohort was composed of some 18 hyperthyroidism patients and around 16 patients who later progressed from hyperthyroidism to ophthalmopathy. TCR beta repertoire signatures were used to distinguish Graves' ophthalmopathy from Graves' hyperthyroidism and to predict progression to ophthalmopathy. To explore V-J signatures that distinguish ophthalmopathy from hyperthyroidism, a discovery set of about 99 patients was enrolled, made up of 43 with ophthalmopathy and fewer than 60 with stable hyperthyroidism. T-cell repertoires of thyroid tissue and blood were compared in about six hyperthyroidism patients.

On this clonotype: The antigen it binds to is not known. Base qualities are missing; no much larger clone stands one base away.

What the authors observed across the whole study: The 13-signature model separated ophthalmopathy from stable hyperthyroidism with 85% to 90% sensitivity and approximately 83% specificity in cross-validation, and 80%/75% in the test set. No statistical method was used to predetermine the sample size, and group allocation was not hidden from the investigators. In validation, the model predicted ophthalmopathy progression with about 71% sensitivity and approximately 75% specificity; some 13 predicted patients were CT-confirmed with GO in a median of around 6 months. Most expanded thyroid clonotypes with frequency above 0.001 were also detected in blood, suggesting blood repertoires may reflect the thyroid immune response.

Ophthalmopathy patients had moderately to severely active disease, Clinical Activity Score of at least 3, NOSPECS grade of at least 4, and disease duration under 3 months. Patients were excluded if they had other autoimmune diseases, uncontrolled infections, pregnancy or lactation. Diagnosis was based on clinical symptoms, serum thyroxine, TRAb, thyroid ultrasound and orbital computed tomography. PBMCs were isolated from 7.5 to 10 ml of fresh peripheral blood by Ficoll-Paque density gradient centrifugation. Trizol reagent was used to extract the total RNA, and its quality was then checked on an Agilent 2100 Bioanalyzer. For repertoire sequencing, the TCR beta CDR3 regions were amplified from RNA transcripts. HTBI primers and the Qiagen OneStep RT-PCR kit were used in a first-round RT-PCR, which was followed by a second-round multiplex PCR, size selection and purification. Sequencing of the libraries was carried out on an Illumina HiSeq2000 in paired-end mode with 100 bp reads. On the authors' methods: SOAPnuke was used to process the reads, removing any read that contained adapters or uncalled bases, had a mean Phred below 15, or lacked an exact match to the constant primer or identifier. High-quality paired reads were merged with COPE v1.2.5. Each unique nucleotide sequence was treated as a clonotype, and MiTCR v1.1 was used to align the clonotypes to the IMGT TRB V, D and J references. The analysis was limited to V-J combinations with a frequency above 0.0001, which together covered approximately 99% of the repertoires. A TCR clonal expansion and chaos score per V-J combination was defined as the ratio of F50 clonal expansion to chaos observed in the TCRdist matrix. Welch's t-statistics and random forest were used to narrow the features down to 13 V-J combinations, which were then fed into a naive Bayes classifier. The Morisita-Horn index was used to measure how similar the thyroid and blood repertoires were. Using fastp trimming at Q25 and MiXCR clonotype assembly, TCRdb reanalyzed the public sequencing data and kept in-frame beta chains. CDR3 protein sequences are deduplicated, and each keeps its most common genes and DNA. TCRdb's processing, not the study's, gives the V and J calls here. Across this sample there are about 220,000 distinct CDR3 sequences, with roughly a fifth seen only once. Roughly 44% of the sample is taken by the ten largest.

The sample comprised peripheral blood. The TCR sequence derives from a woman aged 45-65 years with Graves' ophthalmopathy. Donor details come from another sample of the same person, matched by shared clones.

The CDR3 in this case is CASSFTASGRSTKNIQYF. In nucleotide form, the sequence is TGTGCCAGCAGTTTTACCGCTAGCGGGAGGTCGACCAAAAACATTCAGTACTTC. The chain was built from TRBV12-3 or TRBV12-4 and TRBJ2-4; 11 central nucleotides agree with TRBD2. The CDR3 contains 18 residues, cysteine and phenylalanine counted. Only the CDR3 DNA is retained, 54 bases long and in frame from the first base. Germline trimming amounts to 3 bases on V and 2 bases on J, with 9 as the count of junction bases outside the gene matches.